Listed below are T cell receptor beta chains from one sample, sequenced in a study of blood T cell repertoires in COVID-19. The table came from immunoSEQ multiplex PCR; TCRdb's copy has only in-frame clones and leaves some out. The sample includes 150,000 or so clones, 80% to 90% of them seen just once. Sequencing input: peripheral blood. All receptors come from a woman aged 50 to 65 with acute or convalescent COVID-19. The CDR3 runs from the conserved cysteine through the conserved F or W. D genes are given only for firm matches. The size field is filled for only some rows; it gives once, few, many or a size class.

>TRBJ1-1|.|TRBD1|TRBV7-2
CASSPWAGGEGEAFF
TGTGCCAGCAGCCCCTGGGCAGGGGGCGAGGGTGAAGCTTTCTTT
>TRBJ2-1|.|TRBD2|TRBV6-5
CASRAGVHEQFF
TGTGCCAGCAGGGCGGGAGTTCATGAGCAGTTCTTC
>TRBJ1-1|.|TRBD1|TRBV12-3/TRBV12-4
CASSDGTDTEAFF
TGTGCCAGCAGTGACGGGACAGACACTGAAGCTTTCTTT
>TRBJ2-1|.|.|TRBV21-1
CASSKNSGTAYNEQFF
TGTGCCAGCAGCAAAAACTCCGGGACAGCCTACAATGAGCAGTTCTTC
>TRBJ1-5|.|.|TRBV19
CASSIQVGNQPQHF
TGTGCCAGTAGTATACAGGTGGGCAATCAGCCCCAGCATTTT
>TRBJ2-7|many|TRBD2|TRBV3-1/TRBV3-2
CASSQDREWSGVGGNYEQYF
TGTGCCAGCAGCCAAGATCGGGAGTGGTCGGGGGTCGGGGGGAACTACGAGCAGTACTTC
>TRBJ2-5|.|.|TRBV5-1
CASSFPGTFQETQYF
TGCGCCAGCAGCTTTCCGGGGACATTCCAAGAGACCCAGTACTTC
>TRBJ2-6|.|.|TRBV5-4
CASSFTGANVLTF
TGTGCCAGCAGCTTTACTGGGGCCAACGTCCTGACTTTC
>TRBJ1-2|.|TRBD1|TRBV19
CASGKSGTGGYGYTF
TGTGCCAGTGGCAAATCCGGGACAGGGGGCTATGGCTACACCTTC
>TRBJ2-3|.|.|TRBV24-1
CATSDWQGYGTDTQYF
TGTGCCACCAGTGATTGGCAGGGGTACGGCACAGATACGCAGTATTTT
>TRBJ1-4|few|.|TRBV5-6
CASSLRGIGEKLFF
TGTGCCAGCAGCTTGAGGGGCATTGGTGAAAAACTGTTTTTT
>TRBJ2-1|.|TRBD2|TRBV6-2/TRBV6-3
CASTPRHSSGGAREQFF
TGTGCCAGCACCCCGCGCCATTCTAGCGGGGGGGCTCGTGAGCAGTTCTTC
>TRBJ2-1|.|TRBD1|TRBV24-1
CATSVRDSHPYNEQFF
TGTGCCACCAGTGTGAGGGACAGTCACCCCTACAATGAGCAGTTCTTC
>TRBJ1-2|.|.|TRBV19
CATRGGIPINYGYTF
TGTGCCACTCGAGGGGGAATCCCGATCAACTATGGCTACACCTTC
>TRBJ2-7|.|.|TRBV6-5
CASKQDIPYEQYF
TGTGCCAGCAAGCAGGATATCCCCTACGAGCAGTACTTC
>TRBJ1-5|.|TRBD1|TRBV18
CASSPLGTDNQPQHF
TGTGCCAGCTCACCACTTGGGACAGACAATCAGCCCCAGCATTTT
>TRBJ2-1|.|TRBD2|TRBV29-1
CSGAGLGSYEQFF
TGCAGCGGGGCGGGACTAGGATCCTATGAGCAGTTCTTC
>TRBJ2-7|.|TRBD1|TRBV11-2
CASSLGEGTVLPYEQYF
TGTGCCAGCAGCTTAGGGGAAGGGACAGTATTACCCTACGAGCAGTACTTC
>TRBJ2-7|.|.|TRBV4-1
CASSQDGGGTTYEQYF
TGCGCCAGCAGCCAAGATGGTGGGGGGACCACCTACGAGCAGTACTTC
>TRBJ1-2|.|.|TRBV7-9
CASSLSQGHGYTF
TGTGCCAGCAGCTTATCACAGGGCCATGGCTACACCTTC
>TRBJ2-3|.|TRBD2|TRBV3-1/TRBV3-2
CASSWGLAGSRDTQYF
TGTGCCAGCAGCTGGGGACTAGCGGGATCTCGGGATACGCAGTATTTT
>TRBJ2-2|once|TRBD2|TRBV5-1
CASSLPSGGVTGELFF
TGCGCCAGCAGCTTGCCTAGCGGGGGGGTCACCGGGGAGCTGTTTTTT
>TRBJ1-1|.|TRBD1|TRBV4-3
CASSHHPDRVDGAFF
TGCGCCAGCAGCCACCACCCGGACAGGGTTGACGGAGCTTTCTTT
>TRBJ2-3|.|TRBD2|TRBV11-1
CASSPFGTSVTDTQYF
TGTGCCAGCAGCCCGTTCGGGACTAGCGTCACAGATACGCAGTATTTT
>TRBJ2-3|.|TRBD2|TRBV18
CASSPLSGGDTDTQYF
TGTGCCAGCTCACCCCTTAGCGGGGGAGACACAGATACGCAGTATTTT
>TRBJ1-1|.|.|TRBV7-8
CASSLDRGTEAFF
TGTGCCAGCAGCTTAGACCGGGGCACTGAAGCTTTCTTT
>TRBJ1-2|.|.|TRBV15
CATSRDLTVMGGYTF
TGTGCCACCAGCAGAGACTTAACAGTGATGGGTGGCTACACCTTC
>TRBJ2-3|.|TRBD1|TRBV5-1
CASSSLQGYTDTQYF
TGCGCCAGCAGCTCTCTACAGGGGTATACAGATACGCAGTATTTT
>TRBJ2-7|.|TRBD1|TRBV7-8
CASSLSGGYEQYF
TGTGCCAGCAGCTTATCAGGGGGCTACGAGCAGTACTTC
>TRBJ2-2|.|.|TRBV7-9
CASSLAVTVTNTGELFF
TGTGCCAGCAGCTTAGCGGTGACAGTCACGAACACCGGGGAGCTGTTTTTT
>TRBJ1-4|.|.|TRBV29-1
CSVVGGATNEKLFF
TGCAGCGTTGTGGGAGGTGCAACTAATGAAAAACTGTTTTTT
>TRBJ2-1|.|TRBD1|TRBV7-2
CASSYNRGTEQFF
TGTGCCAGCAGCTACAACAGGGGAACTGAGCAGTTCTTC
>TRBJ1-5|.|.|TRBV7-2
CASSLGVYSNQPQHF
TGTGCCAGCAGCTTAGGTGTATATAGCAATCAGCCCCAGCATTTT
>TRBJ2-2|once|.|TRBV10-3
CAITVAERTGELFF
TGTGCCATCACTGTGGCCGAGAGGACCGGGGAGCTGTTTTTT
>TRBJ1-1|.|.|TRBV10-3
CAISAQGRGSTEAFF
TGTGCCATCAGTGCACAGGGACGGGGCAGCACTGAAGCTTTCTTT
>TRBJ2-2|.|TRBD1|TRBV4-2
CASSQDSGQGHTGELFF
TGTGCCAGCAGCCAAGATTCAGGACAGGGCCACACCGGGGAGCTGTTTTTT
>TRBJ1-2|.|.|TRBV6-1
CASSEGGSRNYGYTF
TGTGCCAGCAGTGAAGGGGGCAGCCGGAACTATGGCTACACCTTC
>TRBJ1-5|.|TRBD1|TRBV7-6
CASSPRDRPDQPQHF
TGTGCCAGCAGCCCGAGGGACAGGCCGGATCAGCCCCAGCATTTT
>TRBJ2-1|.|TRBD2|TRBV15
CATSREREGPYNEQFF
TGTGCCACCAGCAGAGAGCGGGAGGGTCCCTACAATGAGCAGTTCTTC
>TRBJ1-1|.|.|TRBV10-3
CAISLRGGAGTEAFF
TGTGCCATCAGTCTAAGGGGGGGCGCGGGCACTGAAGCTTTCTTT
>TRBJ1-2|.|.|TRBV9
CASSVGVWGELGYGYTF
TGTGCCAGCAGCGTAGGGGTTTGGGGGGAGCTGGGCTATGGCTACACCTTC